These T cell receptor beta chains were read from a single sample in a study of blood T cell repertoires in COVID-19. TCRdb's copy holds only in-frame clones and misses some; the assay was immunoSEQ multiplex PCR. The table has about 240,000 clones, roughly 80% seen once. The sample comprised peripheral blood. The origin of the receptors is a woman between 18 and 29 years old with acute or convalescent COVID-19. The CDR3 runs from the conserved cysteine through the conserved F or W. The order of the fields is D gene, J gene, clone size, V gene, CDR3 DNA, CDR3 protein. The D gene is left open where the match is weak. The size entry is marked missing in some rows and otherwise reads once, few, many or a size class.

-,TRBJ2-6,-,TRBV29-1,TGCAGCGTGCGTACCGGGGCCAACGTCCTGACTTTC,CSVRTGANVLTF
-,TRBJ2-3,-,TRBV6-6,TGTGCCAGCCATCTGACGAAAGGGGGTAGCACAGATACGCAGTATTTT,CASHLTKGGSTDTQYF
TRBD2,TRBJ2-3,-,TRBV6-2/TRBV6-3,TGTGCCAGCAGTTCTAGCGGGAGTATTGTGGATACGCAGTATTTT,CASSSSGSIVDTQYF
-,TRBJ1-6,once,TRBV7-9,TGTGCCAGCAGCTTACCCCGCGGGACGGCGATCGATTCACCCCTCCACTTT,CASSLPRGTAIDSPLHF
TRBD2,TRBJ2-7,-,TRBV7-2,TGTGCCAGCAGCTTCAGGACTAGGGACGGGGAGCAGTACTTC,CASSFRTRDGEQYF
TRBD1,TRBJ1-2,once,TRBV24-1,TGTGCCACCAGTGATGGACAGGCCGGGAACTATGGCTACACCTTC,CATSDGQAGNYGYTF
TRBD1,TRBJ2-1,once,TRBV10-3,TGTGCCATCAGGGACAGGGGATTGAATGAGCAGTTCTTC,CAIRDRGLNEQFF
-,TRBJ1-1,-,TRBV6-1,TGTGCCAGCAGTGAAGAGAGGAACACTGAAGCTTTCTTT,CASSEERNTEAFF
-,TRBJ1-1,-,TRBV11-2,TGTGCCAGCAGCTTAGATCCAGAAGCTTTCTTT,CASSLDPEAFF
TRBD1,TRBJ1-6,-,TRBV30,TGTGCCTGGAGAGCACCGGGACAGGGCCCTTATAATTCACCCCTCCACTTT,CAWRAPGQGPYNSPLHF
-,TRBJ2-7,-,TRBV6-1,TGTGCCAGCAGTGAATCGGCTAGAGCCTACGAGCAGTACTTC,CASSESARAYEQYF
TRBD1,TRBJ2-7,-,TRBV7-2,TGTGCCAGCAGCTGGCCGGGACAGGGGGTCTACGAGCAGTACTTC,CASSWPGQGVYEQYF
TRBD1,TRBJ2-3,-,TRBV13,TGTGCCAGCAGCTTAGTGCCCAAGGGGGCCTCAGATACGCAGTATTTT,CASSLVPKGASDTQYF
TRBD1,TRBJ2-7,-,TRBV18,TGTGCCAGCTCACCCAACGACAGGGGTAATACCTACGAGCAGTACTTC,CASSPNDRGNTYEQYF
-,TRBJ1-2,-,TRBV6-5,TGTGCCAGCAGTTACTCCTACCCAGGGGCGCAGGGCTACACCTTC,CASSYSYPGAQGYTF
TRBD1,TRBJ2-1,-,TRBV19,TGTGCCACCACAGGAACTGGGACTCCGACAGGGGAAAAGCAGTTCTTC,CATTGTGTPTGEKQFF
-,TRBJ2-2,-,TRBV30,TGTGCCTGGAGTGCCCTCCCTCAGGGAACCGGGGAGCTGTTTTTT,CAWSALPQGTGELFF
TRBD1,TRBJ1-5,-,TRBV28,TGTGCCAGCTTCGGGACAGGGATTAATAGCAATCAGCCCCAGCATTTT,CASFGTGINSNQPQHF
TRBD1,TRBJ1-2,-,TRBV28,TGTGCCAGCAGTAGGACAGGGACTAACTATGGCTACACCTTC,CASSRTGTNYGYTF
TRBD2,TRBJ2-1,-,TRBV6-5,TGTGCCAGCAGAAGACTAGCGGGAGGGCCCGATGAGCAGTTCTTC,CASRRLAGGPDEQFF
-,TRBJ1-1,few,TRBV28,TGTGCCAGCAGTTTTTGGGGCGAGTGGGCTGAAGCTTTCTTT,CASSFWGEWAEAFF
TRBD2,TRBJ2-1,-,TRBV7-3,TGTGCCAGCAGCCTGGGACTAGCGGGAGGTTGGAATGAGCAGTTCTTC,CASSLGLAGGWNEQFF
TRBD1,TRBJ1-2,-,TRBV2,TGTGCCAGCAGTGAATTATCCGACAGGGGACCATATGGCTACACCTTC,CASSELSDRGPYGYTF
TRBD2,TRBJ2-1,-,TRBV7-6,TGTGCCAGCAGCTTAGTCGCGGGACTAGCGGGCCCCCATCAGGACAATGAGCAGTTCTTC,CASSLVAGLAGPHQDNEQFF
TRBD2,TRBJ2-7,-,TRBV9,TGTGCCAGCAGCGTAGGAGAAGCGGGAATCTACGAGCAGTACTTC,CASSVGEAGIYEQYF
TRBD1,TRBJ2-7,-,TRBV27,TGTGCCAGCAGTTTAGGTTCGGGACAGGGGTACGAGCAGTACTTC,CASSLGSGQGYEQYF
TRBD1,TRBJ1-5,-,TRBV28,TGTGCCAGCAGTTTAAGGGACAGGGAAAATCAGCCCCAGCATTTT,CASSLRDRENQPQHF
-,TRBJ1-1,-,TRBV10-3,TGTGCCATCAGTGTACAGGGTTTTGAAGCTTTCTTT,CAISVQGFEAFF
-,TRBJ2-7,-,TRBV7-2,TGTGCCAGCAGCTTAGTAGCGCGGGGAGGCCCCTACGAGCAGTACTTC,CASSLVARGGPYEQYF
-,TRBJ1-6,once,TRBV19,TGTGCCAGTAGTATTTTTGGGGCATCACCCCTCCACTTT,CASSIFGASPLHF
TRBD1,TRBJ2-1,-,TRBV6-2/TRBV6-3,TGTGCCAGCAGTCCGACAGGGAATGAGCAGTTCTTC,CASSPTGNEQFF
-,TRBJ2-1,few,TRBV15,TGTGCCACCAGCACCGGACTGACTGGCTCCTACAATGAGCAGTTCTTC,CATSTGLTGSYNEQFF
-,TRBJ2-7,-,TRBV2,TGTGCCAGCTCGGAGACCTACGAGCAGTACTTC,CASSETYEQYF
TRBD1,TRBJ2-3,many,TRBV7-9,TGTGCCAGCAGTCCTGACAGGGTCCGACCTAGCACAGATACGCAGTATTTT,CASSPDRVRPSTDTQYF
-,TRBJ2-4,-,TRBV30,TGTGCCTGGAGTGTACGGGGAGCCAAAAACATTCAGTACTTC,CAWSVRGAKNIQYF
TRBD2,TRBJ2-1,once,TRBV11-2,TGTGCCAGCAGCCCGAGCGGCGTTCGGCTAGCGGGATACAATGAGCAGTTCTTC,CASSPSGVRLAGYNEQFF
TRBD2,TRBJ2-7,-,TRBV6-2/TRBV6-3,TGTGCCAGCACCCCGGGACAAGGGGAGCGGGGGTTCTACGAGCAGTACTTC,CASTPGQGERGFYEQYF
-,TRBJ2-1,-,TRBV18,TGTGCCAGCTCGACTGACAGATTCCCTAGGAATGAGCAGTTCTTC,CASSTDRFPRNEQFF
TRBD1,TRBJ1-2,-,TRBV4-3,TGCGCCAGCAGCCCCCAGACAGGGAATCAGTATGGCTACACCTTC,CASSPQTGNQYGYTF
TRBD1,TRBJ2-3,-,TRBV5-5,TGTGCCAGCAGCTTGAGTCCTCAGGGGGCAGATACGCAGTATTTT,CASSLSPQGADTQYF
-,TRBJ1-1,-,TRBV4-1,TGCGCCAGCAGCCAAGACCAGGGGCTAGGGGTGAACACTGAAGCTTTCTTT,CASSQDQGLGVNTEAFF
-,TRBJ1-1,-,TRBV27,TGTGCCAGCAGGGCGGACAGACCGAACACTGAAGCTTTCTTT,CASRADRPNTEAFF
-,TRBJ2-1,-,TRBV27,TGTGCCAGCAGTGCATTTCGCCCAGAACTAGAGACGGACAATGAGCAGTTCTTC,CASSAFRPELETDNEQFF
-,TRBJ1-4,-,TRBV7-9,TGTGCCAGCAGCTTAGGTCCAGGGGAGATCGTAAAACTGTTTTTT,CASSLGPGEIVKLFF
-,TRBJ2-7,-,TRBV5-1,TGCGCCAGCAGCTTGGCCTTTATGGGGCAGGTTTACGAGCAGTACTTC,CASSLAFMGQVYEQYF
-,TRBJ2-7,-,TRBV7-7,TGTGCTAGCAGCTTATGGTGGCTTAGCGGTTACTCCTACGAGCAGTACTTC,CASSLWWLSGYSYEQYF